The 31 T cell receptor beta chains in this list originate from one sample, sequenced in a study of radiation and T cells in renal cell carcinoma. Sequencing was performed with immunoSEQ multiplex PCR; in TCRdb, only in-frame clones are kept and a portion is missing. This sample has more than 8,000 clones, with around 50% found just once. This sample's treatment: 15 Gy SBRT to primary tumor, nephrectomy 4 weeks later. This specimen consisted of tumor tissue, obtained from a patient whose treatment included radiotherapy and nephrectomy. All receptors derive from a man aged 60 to 75 with renal cell carcinoma.

With regard to this clone: One end of the junction varies from germline; a read error may be responsible. CDR3 bases: TGTGCCAGCTCACGAAGCCGGGAGAGGACTGAAGCTTTTTTT. Translating it yields CASSRSRERTEAFF. The chain couples TRBV18 to TRBJ1-1; D unclear. The CDR3 covers 14 residues. Germline CDR1 and CDR2: KGHSH and LQKENI.

The count of this clone is one. The chain recombines TRBV27 with TRBJ2-1, with 9 positions matching TRBD2. The germline gives CDR1 MNHEY, CDR2 SMNVEV (reference sequence). J lost 5 bases, V lost 7 bases, and 9 bases had no gene match. The CDR3 has 15 amino acids. The CDR3 region is CASTRPGGRDNEQFF. In nucleotides, the CDR3 is TGTGCCAGCACACGGCCGGGCGGGAGGGACAATGAGCAGTTCTTC.

This sequence joins TRBV7-9 and TRBJ1-5, with no clear D. CDR3 length: 14 residues. Germline lookup yields CDR1 SEHNR and CDR2 FQNEAQ (reference sequence). Deletions cut 5 bases from V and 2 bases from J, with 10 bases between. The CDR3 loop reads CASSPRSGNQPQHF. The CDR3 coding sequence is TGTGCCAGCAGCCCAAGGTCGGGCAATCAGCCCCAGCATTTT.

The chain recombines TRBV5-1 with TRBJ1-2; a possible D gene is TRBD1 (6 bases). The CDR3 sequence is 15 residues long. Trimming left V 7 bases short and J 1 base short, with 17 bases between. CDR1 SGHRS and CDR2 YFSETQ come from the germline V gene. CDR3 DNA: TGCGCCAGCTTCAGCGGAGGGGGGCTTAACTATGGCTACACCTTC. Amino acids: CASFSGGGLNYGYTF.

The rearrangement joins TRBV11-2 to TRBJ2-1, with 10 bases fitting TRBD1. Germline loops: CDR1 SGHAT, CDR2 FQNNGV. With 5 bases clipped from V and 9 bases from J, the junction kept 13 bases outside the gene matches. The CDR3 has 16 residues. This chain's CDR3 is CASSPPGTGETGEQFF. DNA for the CDR3: TGTGCCAGCAGCCCCCCTGGGACAGGGGAGACGGGTGAGCAGTTCTTC.

The V and J genes are TRBV14 and TRBJ2-5, with D possibly being TRBD1 (5 bases). V lost 1 base and J lost 1, with 10 bases in between. The CDR3 length is 15 residues. Looked up from germline, CDR1 is SGHDN and CDR2 is FVKESK. The chain's CDR3 is CASSQAMTVQETQYF. The DNA of the CDR3 is TGTGCCAGCAGCCAAGCTATGACAGTCCAAGAGACCCAGTACTTC.

The genes are TRBV19 and TRBJ1-5; TRBD1 matches at 7 bases. In germline, CDR1 is LNHDA, CDR2 SQIVND (reference sequence). The CDR3 runs to 13 residues. J lost 4 bases, V lost 7 bases, and 4 bases had no gene match. CDR3 in DNA: TGTGCCAGTACGGGACAGAGGAATCAGCCCCAGCATTTT. It yields the protein CASTGQRNQPQHF.

This clone is a singleton in its sample. The V call is TRBV29-1, the J call TRBJ1-4; D gene unclear. With 7 bases removed from V and 7 bases from J, the gap between germline ends came to 16 bases. Germline assignment: CDR1 SQVTM and CDR2 ANQGSEA. This CDR3 has 13 residues. The CDR3: CSGGSAAGEKLFF. The CDR3 nucleotides read TGCAGCGGGGGTTCTGCGGCAGGTGAAAAACTGTTTTTT.

This clone ranks as large. The chain carries TRBV5-4 and TRBJ1-2; D may be TRBD1 (5 bases). The CDR3 totals 13 residues. V was clipped by 4 bases and J by 6 bases, with 13 bases between them. Per germline, CDR1 SGHNT and CDR2 YYREEE (reference sequence). In nucleotides, the CDR3 is TGTGCCAGCAGCACGCGACAGACCGATGGCTACACCTTC. This sequence encodes CASSTRQTDGYTF.

The chain links TRBV2 to TRBJ2-7; D not certain. Germline lookup yields CDR1 SNHLY and CDR2 FYNNEI. Trimming took off 5 bases at V and 0 bases at J, with 5 bases between the two ends. The CDR3 is 12 residues long. CDR3 region: CASSFVSYEQYF. The CDR3 DNA reads as TGTGCCAGCAGTTTCGTCTCCTACGAGCAGTACTTC.

The chain couples TRBV6-6 to TRBJ1-4, with 8 bases aligning to TRBD1. The CDR3 is 14 amino acids. V shed 6 bases, J shed 3 bases, and the junction held 3 bases outside the gene matches. The germline V gene has CDR1 MNHNY and CDR2 SVGAGI (reference sequence). The CDR3 is CASRQGASNEKLFF. The CDR3 coding sequence is TGTGCCAGCAGGCAGGGGGCGTCTAATGAAAAACTGTTTTTT.

In its sample, this clone was seen a few times. The CDR3 DNA sequence: TGCAGCGTTGACTGGACAGGGCAGGGCACTGAAGCTTTCTTT. This translates into CSVDWTGQGTEAFF. The V gene is TRBV29-1, the J gene TRBJ1-1, with 8 bases matching TRBD1. The CDR3 covers 14 residues. J gave up 4 bases and V 3 bases, and 7 bases lay outside the gene matches. CDR1 SQVTM and CDR2 ANQGSEA come from the germline V gene.

J is TRBJ2-7 and V is TRBV6-1; 8 nucleotides agree with TRBD1. Germline values: CDR1 MNHNS, CDR2 SASEGT. The CDR3 has 11 residues. Trimming cost V 3 bases and J 12 bases; bases outside gene matches: 4. The CDR3 loop reads CASSEDRDPYF. DNA for the CDR3: TGTGCCAGCAGTGAGGACAGGGATCCGTACTTC.

This clone turned up a few times. The chain recombines TRBV27 with TRBJ2-7; D perhaps matches TRBD1 (5 bases). The germline gives CDR1 MNHEY, CDR2 SMNVEV (reference sequence). Trimming took off 7 bases at V and 1 base at J, with 11 bases between the two ends. CDR3 size: 13 residues. The CDR3 reads CASKGRTSYEQYF. DNA for the CDR3: TGTGCCAGCAAAGGGCGGACATCCTACGAGCAGTACTTC.

By share of the sample, this clone is medium-sized. V is TRBV13 and J is TRBJ1-1; 9 nucleotides match TRBD1. The CDR3 has 12 residues. The J segment lost 5 bases and the V segment lost 6 bases, leaving 1 base of the junction unmatched. In germline, CDR1 is PRHDT, CDR2 FYEKMQ (reference sequence). The CDR3 protein is CASRGTGTEAFF. CDR3 bases: TGTGCCAGCAGGGGGACAGGGACTGAAGCTTTCTTT.

This clone was recorded once. This chain joins TRBV7-9 and TRBJ2-7; 11 nucleotides align to TRBD1. CDR1 is SEHNR and CDR2 is FQNEAQ in the germline V gene (reference sequence). This CDR3 has 15 amino acids. Trimming cost V 5 bases and J 3 bases; bases outside gene matches: 6. This CDR3 reads CASSDTGTGGYEQYF. The CDR3 DNA sequence: TGTGCCAGCAGCGACACCGGGACAGGGGGCTACGAGCAGTACTTC. Looking up the rest from reference TRBV7-9 and TRBJ2-7 gives the full variable domain: DTGVSQNPRHKITKRGQNVTFRCDPISEHNRLYWYRQTLGQGPEFLTYFQNEAQLEKSRLLSDRFSAERPKGSFSTLEIQRTEQGDSAMYLCASSDTGTGGYEQYFGPGTRLTVT.

This clone has just a few counts. The chain uses TRBV30 and TRBJ1-1, with D unclear. Germline values: CDR1 GTSNPN, CDR2 SVGIG (reference sequence). This CDR3 region has 13 residues. The V and J ends lost 2 bases and 4 bases respectively, with 11 bases between them. In DNA form, the CDR3 reads TGTGCCTGGAGTTGGGTGGCGAGCACTGAAGCTTTCTTT. It yields the protein CAWSWVASTEAFF.

This clone was seen a handful of times. The chain couples TRBV7-2 to TRBJ2-1, with TRBD1 identical over 10 bases. The trim removed 2 bases at V and 6 bases at J, leaving 4 bases unmatched. CDR3 length: 15 amino acids. Looked up from germline, CDR1 is SGHTA and CDR2 is FQGNSA. The CDR3 here is CASSLQGQGLNEQFF. In DNA form, the CDR3 reads TGTGCCAGCAGCTTACAGGGACAGGGGCTCAATGAGCAGTTCTTC. The whole variable domain, remainder taken from reference TRBV7-2 and TRBJ2-1, is GAGVSQSPSNKVTEKGKDVELRCDPISGHTALYWYRQSLGQGLEFLIYFQGNSAPDKSGLPSDRFSAERTGGSVSTLTIQRTQQEDSAVYLCASSLQGQGLNEQFFGPGTRLTVL.

V usage is TRBV6-1 and J usage is TRBJ1-5, with no clear D. The germline V gene encodes CDR1 MNHNS and CDR2 SASEGT. CDR3 length equals 17 residues. V dropped 1 base and J dropped 7 bases, with 20 bases sitting between them. CDR3 DNA sequence: TGTGCCAGCAGTGAAGTTGGGGTTCTTAAGGGTTACCAGCCCCAGCATTTT. The encoded protein is CASSEVGVLKGYQPQHF.

The V and J genes are TRBV19 and TRBJ1-1; D not resolved. This CDR3 region has 15 residues. The V end was cut by 4 bases, the J end by 1 base, with 13 bases between. Germline V lookup: CDR1 LNHDA, CDR2 SQIVND (reference sequence). The CDR3 loop is CASSTGLLTNTEAFF. CDR3 in DNA: TGTGCCAGTAGTACCGGATTACTGACGAACACTGAAGCTTTCTTT. The entire variable domain, with the rest obtained from reference TRBV19 and TRBJ1-1, is as follows: DGGITQSPKYLFRKEGQNVTLSCEQNLNHDAMYWYRQDPGQGLRLIYYSQIVNDFQKGDIAEGYSVSREKKESFPLTVTSAQKNPTAFYLCASSTGLLTNTEAFFGQGTRLTVV.

The chain combines TRBV6-4 with TRBJ2-1; 8 bases are a match to TRBD2. The CDR3 sequence is 14 residues long. V was clipped by 3 bases and J by 3 bases; unmatched bases: 1. Germline lookup yields CDR1 MRHNA and CDR2 SNTAGT. Here the CDR3 reads CASSEAGGYNEQFF. As DNA, the CDR3 is TGTGCCAGCAGTGAGGCGGGAGGCTACAATGAGCAGTTCTTC.

The DNA for the CDR3 is TGCGCCAGCAGCCAAGATGGAGGCAGGGGAACCTACGAGCAGTACTTC. It is translated as CASSQDGGRGTYEQYF. The chain has TRBV4-3 and TRBJ2-7, with D possibly being TRBD1 (6 bases). Germline V gives CDR1 LGHNA, CDR2 YSLEER. This CDR3 contains 16 residues. Trimming left V 0 bases short and J 2 bases short, with 14 bases between.

The chain couples TRBV21-1 to TRBJ1-5. TRBV21-1 is an annotated pseudogene. This CDR3 contains 14 residues. DNA of the CDR3: TGTGCCAGCAGCACGGGTACGGGTGGTCAGCCCCAGCATTTT. Amino acids: CASSTGTGGQPQHF.

The chain couples TRBV10-2 to TRBJ1-5; tentative D call: TRBD1 (5 bases). CDR3 length equals 22 residues. With 0 bases removed from V and 2 bases from J, the gap between germline ends came to 29 bases. Germline V gene lookup returns CDR1 WSHSY and CDR2 SAAADI. The CDR3 here is CASSESTDGGRVLVEGNQPQHF. The CDR3 coding sequence is TGCGCCAGCAGTGAGTCGACAGACGGAGGGAGGGTTTTAGTAGAGGGCAATCAGCCCCAGCATTTT.

This clone has a handful of counts. This sequence joins TRBV10-3 and TRBJ2-2; D gene uncertain. V lost 6 bases and J lost 1, with 6 bases in between. This CDR3 is built from 13 residues. Germline loops: CDR1 ENHRY, CDR2 SYGVKD. The CDR3 nucleotides read TGTGCCATCAGCACCGGGAACACCGGGGAGCTGTTTTTT. It specifies CAISTGNTGELFF.

The chain is built from TRBV4-3 and TRBJ2-7; D uncertain. V was cut by 0 bases and J by 5 bases, with 11 bases left in between. This CDR3 region has 14 residues. CDR1 LGHNA and CDR2 YSLEER come from the germline V gene. The CDR3 protein is CASSQEPRSHEQYF. CDR3 DNA: TGCGCCAGCAGCCAAGAGCCCAGGTCGCACGAGCAGTACTTC.

This clone was picked up a small number of times. The J gene is TRBJ1-2, the V gene TRBV27, with D possibly matching TRBD1 (5 bases). V lost 5 bases to trimming and J lost 3 bases, with 13 bases between them. CDR1 and CDR2 (germline): MNHEY, SMNVEV (reference sequence). This CDR3 spans 14 amino acids. DNA of the CDR3: TGTGCCAGCAGTCCGTTTCAGGGATACTATGGCTACACCTTC. Amino acid sequence: CASSPFQGYYGYTF.

This clone has a single count. The chain employs TRBV7-9 and TRBJ2-6; 7 bases align to TRBD1. Germline loops: CDR1 SEHNR, CDR2 FQNEAQ (reference sequence). CDR3 length: 18 residues. The V and J ends lost 5 bases and 0 bases, in that order; junction bases with no gene match: 10. For the CDR3, the DNA is TGTGCCAGCAGCAAACGGGACAGTACTTTCTCTGGGGCCAACGTCCTGACTTTC. Protein product: CASSKRDSTFSGANVLTF.

In this sample, this clone turned up once. This chain joins TRBV19 and TRBJ2-7; 10 nucleotides agree with TRBD2. CDR1 and CDR2 from the germline V gene are LNHDA and SQIVND (reference sequence). The CDR3 is 14 amino acids. J was trimmed by 4 bases and V by 5 bases; bases with no gene match: 5. The CDR3 sequence is CASSPGTSEYEQYF. The CDR3 nucleotides read TGTGCCAGTAGTCCCGGGACTAGCGAGTACGAGCAGTACTTC.

The chain's CDR3 is CASSYQGMERAFF. The CDR3, as DNA: TGTGCCAGCAGTTATCAGGGTATGGAGAGAGCTTTCTTT. This chain connects TRBV6-6 to TRBJ1-1; possible D gene TRBD1, 5 bases. This CDR3 spans 13 amino acids. Germline lookup yields CDR1 MNHNY and CDR2 SVGAGI (reference sequence). Trimming removed 3 bases at V and 10 bases at J, with 15 bases between.

This chain joins TRBV6-1 and TRBJ2-7; D ambiguous. There are 15 residues in the CDR3. CDR1 is MNHNS, CDR2 SASEGT, per germline. The V and J ends lost 11 bases and 11 bases respectively, with 31 bases between them. This CDR3 reads CAAAAQVADQRRKYF. CDR3 nucleotides: TGTGCCGCGGCGGCGCAAGTCGCCGACCAAAGGCGGAAGTACTTC.